The next 23 T cell receptor beta chains were all read from a single sample in a study of shared clonotypes between healthy human individuals. Libraries were prepared by immunoSEQ multiplex PCR; TCRdb keeps only in-frame clonotypes and omits some of them. The sample has about 1.1 million clones; approximately 78% are singletons. Sequenced input: memory CD4+ T cells from PBMCs. The subset is: CD45RA-negative fraction. These TCRs come from a man younger than 35 in good health. Some clones in this sample may be carry-over from other donors' samples.

Worth noting for this clone: The junction shows a germline mismatch at one end, possibly a read error. This rearrangement joins TRBV6-1 to TRBJ2-6, with D perhaps being TRBD1 or TRBD2 (5 bases each). The CDR3 contains 16 residues. Germline-derived CDR1 and CDR2 are MNHNS and SASEGT. The CDR3 DNA follows: TGTGCCAGCAGTGAATCGGACTTCTCTGGGGCCAGCGTCCTGACTTTC. Its protein product is CASSESDFSGASVLTF.

This rearrangement joins TRBV4-3 to TRBJ2-1; 7 nucleotides agree with TRBD2. The CDR3 runs to 14 residues. The germline V gene encodes CDR1 LGHNA and CDR2 YSLEER. J was trimmed by 8 bases and V by 1 base; bases with no gene match: 5. The CDR3 here is CASSQGDYAYEQFF. CDR3 in DNA: TGCGCCAGCAGCCAAGGGGACTACGCCTATGAGCAGTTCTTC.

The chain recombines TRBV5-1 with TRBJ2-3; D ambiguous. Trimming cost V 0 bases and J 2 bases, with 16 bases left between them. The CDR3 sequence is 17 residues long. From germline, CDR1 is SGHRS and CDR2 YFSETQ. The CDR3 loop reads CASSLVRTAENTDTQYF. The CDR3, as DNA: TGCGCCAGCAGCTTGGTCAGGACCGCTGAAAACACAGATACGCAGTATTTT.

V gene TRBV11-1 combines with J gene TRBJ1-1; tentative D call: TRBD1 (5 bases). Germline lookup yields CDR1 SGHAT and CDR2 FQDESV (reference sequence). This CDR3 has 16 amino acids. V gave up 1 base and J gave up 1 base, with 13 bases separating them. CDR3 sequence (DNA): TGTGCCAGCAGCTTAGGCAGGGCCCCGGGGAACACTGAAGCTTTCTTT. Its protein product is CASSLGRAPGNTEAFF.

In its sample, this clone was seen a few times. The genes are TRBV28 and TRBJ2-7, with 9 positions matching TRBD2. J was trimmed by 2 bases and V by 3 bases; bases with no gene match: 5. Germline loops: CDR1 MDHEN, CDR2 SYDVKM. CDR3 size: 15 residues. Written as DNA, the CDR3 is TGTGCCAGCAGTTTCCTAGCGGGGCGAGCCTACGAGCAGTACTTC. Its translation: CASSFLAGRAYEQYF. Based on the CDR3 plus reference TRBV28 and TRBJ2-7, the full variable domain is DVKVTQSSRYLVKRTGEKVFLECVQDMDHENMFWYRQDPGLGLRLIYFSYDVKMKEKGDIPEGYSVSREKKERFSLILESASTNQTSMYLCASSFLAGRAYEQYFGPGTRLTVT.

The chain employs TRBV5-1 and TRBJ2-2; D is possibly TRBD2 (6 bases). This CDR3 comprises 14 residues. Trimming left V 4 bases short and J 7 bases short, with 14 bases between. The germline V gene encodes CDR1 SGHRS and CDR2 YFSETQ. The DNA of the CDR3 is TGCGCCAGCAGCCCGGGAGACGAAGGCGGGGAGCTGTTTTTT. Translation: CASSPGDEGGELFF.

About this clone: One end of the junction does not line up with germline, which may come from a read error. The chain links TRBV5-1 to TRBJ2-7; D not certain. This CDR3 region has 14 residues. Germline V gene lookup returns CDR1 SGHRS and CDR2 YFSETQ. In DNA, the CDR3 is TGCGCCAGCAGCTTGGAAGGGCCCTCCCACGAGCAGTACTTC. Protein sequence: CASSLEGPSHEQYF.

The V gene is TRBV27, the J gene TRBJ2-3; D is undetermined. CDR1 is MNHEY, CDR2 SMNVEV, per germline (reference sequence). The CDR3 loop spans 14 amino acids. V lost 2 bases and J lost 4, with 10 bases in between. This CDR3 reads CASSLQRRADTQYF. The CDR3, as DNA: TGTGCCAGCAGTTTACAGCGACGGGCAGATACGCAGTATTTT.

This rearrangement joins TRBV27 to TRBJ2-5; 12 bases match TRBD2. Losses at the gene ends were 4 bases for V and 6 bases for J; bases not matched to a gene: 21. Germline V lookup: CDR1 MNHEY, CDR2 SMNVEV (reference sequence). The CDR3 spans 20 residues. The CDR3 sequence: CASSSTPGLAGLIGGKTQYF. The CDR3 region has the DNA TGTGCCAGCAGTTCTACCCCGGGACTAGCGGGCCTCATAGGCGGGAAGACCCAGTACTTC.

The V and J genes are TRBV4-1 and TRBJ2-5; D is perhaps TRBD2 (5 bases). The CDR3 length is 15 residues. Trimming pared 1 base from V and 3 bases from J, leaving 12 bases between. Germline values: CDR1 MGHRA, CDR2 YSYEKL. The CDR3 DNA is TGCGCCAGCAGCCAAGCAAGCGGCGGTGAAGAGACCCAGTACTTC. Its protein is CASSQASGGEETQYF.

This clone appeared once. The chain joins TRBV4-3 to TRBJ1-2; the match to TRBD1 covers 8 bases. The CDR3 has 12 residues. V lost 4 bases and J lost 10; bases outside the gene matches: 5. CDR1 and CDR2 from the germline V gene are LGHNA and YSLEER. The CDR3 spells CASSRNRGNYTF. CDR3 bases: TGCGCCAGCAGCCGAAACAGGGGGAACTACACCTTC.

The genes are TRBV2 and TRBJ1-2; the D gene is possibly TRBD1 (5 bases). V lost 6 bases, J lost 0 bases, and 17 bases lay in between. The CDR3 is 16 residues long. Germline V gene lookup returns CDR1 SNHLY and CDR2 FYNNEI. The CDR3 bases are TGTGCCAGCAGCGAAACGACGGGACGAACTAACTATGGCTACACCTTC. Its protein product is CASSETTGRTNYGYTF.

This clone was counted at least ten times. The same CDR3 is also encoded by other DNA sequences in this sample. The chain joins TRBV15 to TRBJ1-2; D remains unclear. Germline V CDR1 and CDR2: LNHNV, YYDKDF (reference sequence). Trimming shortened V by 1 base and J by 14 bases, and 11 bases separated the two germline ends. CDR3 length: 11 amino acids. The CDR3 DNA reads TGTGCCACCAGCAGAGCCCCGATCTCGACCTTC. Encoded protein: CATSRAPISTF.

About this clone: A much larger clone differs from this one at a single base, so this may be a read error. The same CDR3 also results from other DNA sequences found in this sample. The chain has TRBV5-5 and TRBJ1-2, with TRBD1 as a possible D gene (5 bases). Germline V gene data show CDR1 as SGHKS and CDR2 as YYEKEE (reference sequence). This CDR3 spans 16 amino acids. The CDR3 is CASSLGDGLLSYGYTF. The CDR3 DNA reads TGTGCCAGCAGCTTGGGGGACGGACTCCTTTCCTATGGCTACACCTTT.

The rearrangement joins TRBV5-4 to TRBJ2-2; tentative D call: TRBD1 (6 bases). V lost 0 bases and J lost 0, with 18 bases in between. Germline loops: CDR1 SGHNT, CDR2 YYREEE (reference sequence). This CDR3 contains 19 residues. The CDR3 protein is CASSLGPRGANANTGELFF. The CDR3, as DNA: TGTGCCAGCAGCTTGGGCCCCAGGGGAGCTAACGCGAACACCGGGGAGCTGTTTTTT.

V gene TRBV6-1 combines with J gene TRBJ1-2; 8 bases line up with TRBD1. The CDR3 consists of 13 residues. The germline gives CDR1 MNHNS, CDR2 SASEGT. The V segment lost 5 bases and the J segment 8 bases; nucleotides outside the gene matches: 7. This CDR3 is CASSSQGAGGYTF. The CDR3 coding sequence is TGTGCCAGCAGTTCCCAGGGGGCAGGGGGCTACACCTTC.

This clone was recorded many times. V is TRBV7-9 and J is TRBJ1-1; D not certain. Trimming cost V 0 bases and J 0 bases, with 14 bases left between them. The CDR3 consists of 17 residues. Germline CDR1 reads SEHNR; CDR2 reads FQNEAQ (reference sequence). The CDR3: CASSLAPTTTMNTEAFF. CDR3 nucleotides: TGTGCCAGCAGCTTAGCCCCGACAACTACCATGAACACTGAAGCTTTCTTT.

A remark on this clone: One end of the junction does not line up with germline, which may come from a read error. CDR3 bases: TGTGCCAGCAGTGTAGCGACAGGCGCCCTCAACACCGGGGAGCTGTTTTTT. This gives the protein CASSVATGALNTGELFF. The J gene is TRBJ2-2, the V gene TRBV9; a possible D gene is TRBD1 (6 bases). CDR1 is SGDLS, CDR2 YYNGEE, per germline. The CDR3 is 17 residues long.

A word on this clone: The same CDR3 is also encoded by other DNA sequences in this sample. The chain carries TRBV5-1 and TRBJ2-7, with no clear D. This CDR3 is 11 amino acids long. From germline, CDR1 is SGHRS and CDR2 YFSETQ. The V end was cut by 1 base, the J end by 6 bases, with 5 bases between. CDR3 sequence reads: CASSLSGEQYF. As DNA, the CDR3 is TGCGCCAGCAGCTTGTCGGGCGAGCAGTACTTC.

The V call is TRBV4-3, the J call TRBJ2-2; no definite D call. The germline V and J ends were trimmed by 1 base and 0 bases, with 9 bases remaining between them. The CDR3 loop spans 16 amino acids. Germline V lookup: CDR1 LGHNA, CDR2 YSLEER. CDR3 nucleotides: TGCGCCAGCAGCCAAGCCAGGATCGCGAACACCGGGGAGCTGTTTTTT. The encoded protein is CASSQARIANTGELFF.

This chain links TRBV9 with TRBJ2-1; D is unclear. Germline V gives CDR1 SGDLS, CDR2 YYNGEE. Trimming shortened V by 6 bases and J by 4 bases, and 14 bases separated the two germline ends. The CDR3 loop spans 14 amino acids. The CDR3 is CASTETLTYNEQFF. The DNA of the CDR3 is TGTGCCAGCACCGAGACTTTGACTTACAATGAGCAGTTCTTC.

The rearrangement links TRBV19 to TRBJ1-2; maybe TRBD1 (6 bases). With 1 base removed from V and 4 bases from J, the gap between germline ends came to 19 bases. Looked up from germline, CDR1 is LNHDA and CDR2 is SQIVND (reference sequence). The CDR3 has 17 amino acids. The CDR3 nucleotides are TGTGCCAGTAGTATAGGCCAAGCCTCAGGGGTCGTCTATGGCTACACCTTC. It encodes CASSIGQASGVVYGYTF.

The genes are TRBV4-2 and TRBJ2-7; D possibly corresponds to TRBD2 (5 bases). V gave up 2 bases and J gave up 2 bases, with 13 bases separating them. The CDR3 runs 15 residues. Germline CDR1 LGHNA, CDR2 YNFKEQ. CDR3 protein: CASSQPSGLTYEQYF. CDR3 in DNA: TGTGCCAGCAGCCAACCCAGCGGACTTACCTACGAGCAGTACTTC.